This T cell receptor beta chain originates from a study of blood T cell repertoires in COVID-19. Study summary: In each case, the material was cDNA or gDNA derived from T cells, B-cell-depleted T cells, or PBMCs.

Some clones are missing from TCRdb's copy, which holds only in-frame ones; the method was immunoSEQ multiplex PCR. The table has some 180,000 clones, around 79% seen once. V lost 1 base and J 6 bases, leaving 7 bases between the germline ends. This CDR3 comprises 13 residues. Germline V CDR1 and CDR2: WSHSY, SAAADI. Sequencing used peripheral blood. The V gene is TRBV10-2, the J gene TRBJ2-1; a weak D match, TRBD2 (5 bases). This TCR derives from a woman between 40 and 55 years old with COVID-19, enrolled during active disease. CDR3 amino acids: CASSEFEGNEQFF. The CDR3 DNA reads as TGCGCCAGCAGTGAGTTCGAGGGCAATGAGCAGTTCTTC.